This T cell receptor (beta chain) was sequenced during a study of control samples from healthy donors and cancer patients. There are 12 residues in the CDR3. The germline V and J ends were trimmed by 3 bases and 8 bases, with 10 bases remaining between them. TCRdb keeps only in-frame clones here, not all; method: immunoSEQ multiplex PCR. This sample carries about 180,000 clones, 80% to 95% of them seen once, and the ten largest clones take just over 2%. The chain has TRBV12-3 or TRBV12-4 and TRBJ1-2, with a tentative D call TRBD1 (5 bases). Sequenced input: blood. The sequence came from a woman in her forties in good health. The chain's CDR3 is CASSLGGEGYTF. The DNA for the CDR3 is TGTGCCAGCAGTTTGGGAGGGGAAGGCTACACCTTC.